This record concerns one TCR beta chain sequence. This record belongs to a study of blood T cell repertoires in COVID-19. The overall study: COVID-19 samples from acute and convalescent phases originated in the United States, Italy and Spain.

The V gene's germline CDR1 is SGHNT and CDR2 YENEEA. The CDR3 covers 16 residues. V was clipped by 3 bases and J by 0 bases, with 11 bases between them. This table comes from immunoSEQ multiplex PCR, and its TCRdb copy is limited to in-frame clones, with some not included. The sample records some 80,000 clones, approximately 89% being singletons. The material sequenced was peripheral blood. The sequence was collected from a man aged 50 to 59 with COVID-19, enrolled during active disease. The chain employs TRBV11-3 and TRBJ2-2; no reliable D call. The CDR3 protein is CASSFSSASNTGELFF. As DNA, the CDR3 is TGTGCCAGCAGCTTTTCCTCAGCGTCGAACACCGGGGAGCTGTTTTTT.